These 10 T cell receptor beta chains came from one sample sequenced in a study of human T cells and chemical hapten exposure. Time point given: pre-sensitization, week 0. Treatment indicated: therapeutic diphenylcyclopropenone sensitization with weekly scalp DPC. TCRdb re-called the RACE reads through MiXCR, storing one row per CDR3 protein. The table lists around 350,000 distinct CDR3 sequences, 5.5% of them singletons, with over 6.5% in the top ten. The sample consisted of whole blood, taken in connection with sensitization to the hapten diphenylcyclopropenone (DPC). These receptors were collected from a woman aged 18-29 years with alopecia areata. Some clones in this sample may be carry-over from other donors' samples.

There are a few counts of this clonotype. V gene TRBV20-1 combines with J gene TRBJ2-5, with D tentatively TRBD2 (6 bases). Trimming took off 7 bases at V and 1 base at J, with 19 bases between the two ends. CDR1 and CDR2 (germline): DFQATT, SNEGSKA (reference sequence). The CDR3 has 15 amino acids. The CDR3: CSELDPGGAQETQYF. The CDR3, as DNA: TGCAGTGAGCTAGACCCTGGAGGGGCCCAAGAGACCCAGTACTTC.

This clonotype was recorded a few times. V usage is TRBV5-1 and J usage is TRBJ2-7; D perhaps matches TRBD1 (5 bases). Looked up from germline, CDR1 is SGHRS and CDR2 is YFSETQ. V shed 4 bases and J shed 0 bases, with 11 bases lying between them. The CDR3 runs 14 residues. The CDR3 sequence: CASSPDTYSYEQYF. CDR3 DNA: TGCGCCAGCAGCCCGGACACCTACTCCTACGAGCAGTACTTC.

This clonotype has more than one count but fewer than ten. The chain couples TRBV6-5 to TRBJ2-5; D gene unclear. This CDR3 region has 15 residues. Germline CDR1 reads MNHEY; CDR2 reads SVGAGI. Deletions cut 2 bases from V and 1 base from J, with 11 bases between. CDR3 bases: TGTGCCAGCAGTTACGGTATGGCGGCCCAAGAGACCCAGTACTTC. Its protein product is CASSYGMAAQETQYF.

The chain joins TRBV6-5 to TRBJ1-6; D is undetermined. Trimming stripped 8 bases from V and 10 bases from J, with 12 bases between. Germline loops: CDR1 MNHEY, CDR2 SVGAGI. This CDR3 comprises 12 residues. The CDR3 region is CASSWGFSPLHF. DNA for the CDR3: TGTGCCAGCTCGTGGGGATTCTCACCCCTCCACTTT.

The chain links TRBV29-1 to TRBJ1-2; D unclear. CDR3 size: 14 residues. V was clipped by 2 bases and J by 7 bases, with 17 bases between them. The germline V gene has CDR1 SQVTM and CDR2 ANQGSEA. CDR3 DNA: TGCAGCGTTGAACCAATAGAGGGTAGTGGTGGCTACACCTTC. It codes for CSVEPIEGSGGYTF.

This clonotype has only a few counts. CDR3 loop: CASSQDLLAGGQQISEQFF. CDR3 coding DNA: TGTGCCAGCAGCCAAGACCTCCTAGCGGGGGGGCAGCAGATTAGTGAGCAGTTCTTC. The rearrangement links TRBV3-1 to TRBJ2-1; 12 nucleotides agree with TRBD2. Germline-derived CDR1 and CDR2 are LGHDT and YNNKEL (reference sequence). The J segment lost 9 bases and the V segment lost 0 bases, leaving 15 bases of the junction unmatched. The CDR3 covers 19 residues.

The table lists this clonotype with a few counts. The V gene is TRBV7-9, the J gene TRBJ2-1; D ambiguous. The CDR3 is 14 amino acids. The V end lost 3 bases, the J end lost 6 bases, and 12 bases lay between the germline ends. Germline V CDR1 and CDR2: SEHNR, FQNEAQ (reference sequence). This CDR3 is CASSFAGIINEQFF. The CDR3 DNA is TGTGCCAGCAGCTTTGCAGGAATCATCAATGAGCAGTTCTTC.

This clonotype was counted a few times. The CDR3 region is CASSAWRDNTEAFF. CDR3 in DNA: TGTGCCAGCTCTGCCTGGCGGGACAACACTGAAGCTTTCTTT. The chain recombines TRBV18 with TRBJ1-1; D may be TRBD1 (5 bases). Trimming removed 6 bases at V and 2 bases at J, with 13 bases between. CDR1 KGHSH and CDR2 LQKENI come from the germline V gene. The CDR3 covers 14 residues.

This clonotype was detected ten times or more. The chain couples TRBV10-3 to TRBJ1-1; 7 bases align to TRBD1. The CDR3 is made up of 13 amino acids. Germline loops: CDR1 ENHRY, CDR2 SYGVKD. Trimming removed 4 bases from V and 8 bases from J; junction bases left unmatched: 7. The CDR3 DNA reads TGTGCCATCAGTGCTCGACAGGGTGTGGAAGCTTTCTTT. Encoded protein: CAISARQGVEAFF.

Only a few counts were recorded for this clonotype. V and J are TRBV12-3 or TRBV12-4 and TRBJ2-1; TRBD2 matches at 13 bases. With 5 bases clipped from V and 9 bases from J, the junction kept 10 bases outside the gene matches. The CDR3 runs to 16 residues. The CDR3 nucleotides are TGTGCCAGCAGTCTCGATTATGGGACTAGCGGGGTTGAGCAGTTCTTC. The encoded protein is CASSLDYGTSGVEQFF.